The source of this T cell receptor beta chain is a study of OX40 agonist ivuxolimab in advanced cancers. Points on this clone: Its antigen is unknown.

V lost 3 bases and J lost 6, with 12 bases in between. The CDR3 contains 14 residues. Germline CDR1 is MNHEY and CDR2 is SMNVEV (reference sequence). Produced via immunoSEQ multiplex PCR; TCRdb's table is partial and in-frame only. The sample contains tens of thousands of clones, approximately 88% of which appear only once. Study-level findings and limits: Low normalized clonal expansion also occurred in some nonresponding patients.

The sample in question was CD4+ or CD8+ T cells sorted from blood, obtained in a trial of the OX40 agonist ivuxolimab. This TCR was recovered from an adult with an advanced solid tumor such as melanoma, head and neck, liver or kidney cancer. The chain has TRBV27 and TRBJ2-1, with TRBD2 as a possible D gene (5 bases). CDR3 nucleotide sequence: TGTGCCAGCAGTTTCATTGGAGGACCCAATGAGCAGTTCTTC. This encodes CASSFIGGPNEQFF.